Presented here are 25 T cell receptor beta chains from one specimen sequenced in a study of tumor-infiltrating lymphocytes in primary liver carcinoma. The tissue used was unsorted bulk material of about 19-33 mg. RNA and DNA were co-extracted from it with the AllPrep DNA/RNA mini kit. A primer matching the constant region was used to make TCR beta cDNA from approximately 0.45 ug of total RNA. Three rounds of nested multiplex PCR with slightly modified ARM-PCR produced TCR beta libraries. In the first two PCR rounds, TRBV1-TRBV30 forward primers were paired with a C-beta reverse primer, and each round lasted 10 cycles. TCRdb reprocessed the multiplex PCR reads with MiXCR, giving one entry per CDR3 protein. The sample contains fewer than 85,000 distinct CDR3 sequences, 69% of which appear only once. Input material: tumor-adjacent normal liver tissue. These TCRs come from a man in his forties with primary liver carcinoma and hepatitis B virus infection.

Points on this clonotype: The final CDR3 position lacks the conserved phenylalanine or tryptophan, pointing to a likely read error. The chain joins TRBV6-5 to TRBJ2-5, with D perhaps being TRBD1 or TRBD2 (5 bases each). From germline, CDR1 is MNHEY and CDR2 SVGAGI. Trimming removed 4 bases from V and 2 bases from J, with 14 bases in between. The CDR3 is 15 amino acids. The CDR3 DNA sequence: TGTGCCAGCAGTTGCTCGAGGGACGGGCAAGAGACCCAGTACTTG. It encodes CASSCSRDGQETQYL.

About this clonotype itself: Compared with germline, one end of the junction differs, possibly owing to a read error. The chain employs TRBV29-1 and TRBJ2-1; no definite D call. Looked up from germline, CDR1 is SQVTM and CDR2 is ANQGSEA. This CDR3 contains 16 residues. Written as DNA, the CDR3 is TGCAGCGTCGACACACTTCGGCCCTGGTCCCGTCAAGAGCATTTCTTC. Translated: CSVDTLRPWSRQEHFF.

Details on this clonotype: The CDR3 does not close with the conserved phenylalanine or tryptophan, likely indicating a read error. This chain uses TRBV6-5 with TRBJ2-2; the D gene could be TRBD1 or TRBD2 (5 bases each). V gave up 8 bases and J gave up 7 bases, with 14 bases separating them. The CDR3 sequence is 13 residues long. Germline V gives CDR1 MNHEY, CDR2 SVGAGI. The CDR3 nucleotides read TGTGCCAGCTTTGGGGGTAAGATCGGGGAGCTGTTTTCT. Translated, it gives CASFGGKIGELFS.

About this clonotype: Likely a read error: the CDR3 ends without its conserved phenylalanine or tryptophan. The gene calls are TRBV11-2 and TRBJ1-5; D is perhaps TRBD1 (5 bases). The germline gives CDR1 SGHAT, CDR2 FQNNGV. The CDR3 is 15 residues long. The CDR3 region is CAISLVMGGNQPQHS. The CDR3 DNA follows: TGTGCCATCAGCTTAGTGATGGGGGGCAATCAGCCCCAGCATTCT.

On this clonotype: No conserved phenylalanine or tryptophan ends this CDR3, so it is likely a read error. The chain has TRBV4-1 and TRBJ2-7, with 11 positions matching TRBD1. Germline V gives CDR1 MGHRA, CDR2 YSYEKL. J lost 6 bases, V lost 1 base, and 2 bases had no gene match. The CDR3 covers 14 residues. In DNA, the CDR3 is TGCGCCAGCAGCCAAGGGGACAGGGGGGGCGAGCAGTACTTA. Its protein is CASSQGDRGGEQYL.

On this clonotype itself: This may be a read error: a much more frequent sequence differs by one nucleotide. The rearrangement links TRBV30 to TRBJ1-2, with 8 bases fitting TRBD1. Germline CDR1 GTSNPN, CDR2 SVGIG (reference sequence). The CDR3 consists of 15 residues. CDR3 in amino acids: CTWSDRTGFFNGYTF. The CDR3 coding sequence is TGTACCTGGAGTGACAGGACAGGGTTCTTCAATGGCTACACCTTC. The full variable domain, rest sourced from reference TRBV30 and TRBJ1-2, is SQTIHQWPATLVQPVGSPLSLECTVEGTSNPNLYWYRQAAGRGLQLLFYSVGIGQISSEVPQNLSASRPQDRQFILSSKKLLLSDSGFYLCTWSDRTGFFNGYTFGSGTRLTVV.

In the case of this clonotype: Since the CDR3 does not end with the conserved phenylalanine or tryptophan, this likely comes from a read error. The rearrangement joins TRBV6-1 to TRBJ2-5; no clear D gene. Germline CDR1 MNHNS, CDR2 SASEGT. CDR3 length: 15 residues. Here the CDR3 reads CASSEVAVEQETQYS. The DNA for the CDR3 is TGTGCCAGTAGTGAAGTGGCAGTGGAACAAGAGACCCAGTACTCC.

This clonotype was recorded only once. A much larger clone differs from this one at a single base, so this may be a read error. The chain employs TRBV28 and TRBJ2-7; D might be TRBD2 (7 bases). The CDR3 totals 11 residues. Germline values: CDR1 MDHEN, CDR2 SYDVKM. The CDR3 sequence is CTSQGGGEQYF. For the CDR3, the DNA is TGTACCAGCCAGGGAGGGGGCGAGCAGTACTTC.

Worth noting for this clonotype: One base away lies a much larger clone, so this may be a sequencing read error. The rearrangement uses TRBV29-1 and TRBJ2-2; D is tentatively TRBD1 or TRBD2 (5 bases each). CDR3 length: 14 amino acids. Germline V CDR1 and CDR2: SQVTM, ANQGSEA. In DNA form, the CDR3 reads TGCAACGCCCTCGGTCCGGGACCCACCGGGGAGCTGTTTTTT. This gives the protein CNALGPGPTGELFF.

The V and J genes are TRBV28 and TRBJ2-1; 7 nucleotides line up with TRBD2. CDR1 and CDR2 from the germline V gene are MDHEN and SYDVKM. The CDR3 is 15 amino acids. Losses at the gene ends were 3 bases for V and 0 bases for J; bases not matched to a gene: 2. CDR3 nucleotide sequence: TGTGCCAGCAGTTTGCGGGAGAGCTCCTACAATGAGCAGTTCTTC. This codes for CASSLRESSYNEQFF.

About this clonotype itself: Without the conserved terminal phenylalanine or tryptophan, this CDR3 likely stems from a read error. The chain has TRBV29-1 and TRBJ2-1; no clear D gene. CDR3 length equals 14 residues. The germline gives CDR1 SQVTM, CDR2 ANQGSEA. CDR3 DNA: TGCAGCGTTGGGCGCCAGTTAGCCTACAAAGAGCAGTTCCTC. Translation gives CSVGRQLAYKEQFL.

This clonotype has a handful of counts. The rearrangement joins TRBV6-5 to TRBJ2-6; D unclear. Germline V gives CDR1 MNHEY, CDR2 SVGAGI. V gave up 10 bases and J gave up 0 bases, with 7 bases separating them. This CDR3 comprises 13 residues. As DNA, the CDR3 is TGTGCCACCTTTAACTCTGGGGCCAACGTCCTGACTTTC. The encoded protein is CATFNSGANVLTF.

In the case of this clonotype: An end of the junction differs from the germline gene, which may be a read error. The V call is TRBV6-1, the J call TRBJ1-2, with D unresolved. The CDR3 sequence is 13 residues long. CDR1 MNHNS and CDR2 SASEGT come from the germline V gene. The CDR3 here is CARSERVSNVYTF. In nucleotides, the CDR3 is TGTGCCAGAAGTGAACGGGTGTCTAATGTCTACACCTTC.

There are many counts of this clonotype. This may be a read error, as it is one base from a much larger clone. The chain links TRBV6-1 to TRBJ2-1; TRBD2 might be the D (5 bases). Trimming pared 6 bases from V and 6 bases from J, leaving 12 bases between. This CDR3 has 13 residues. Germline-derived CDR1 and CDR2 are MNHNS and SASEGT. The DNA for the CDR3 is TGTGCCAGCAGGATGCACGGAGGCAATGAGCAGTTCTTC. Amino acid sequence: CASRMHGGNEQFF.

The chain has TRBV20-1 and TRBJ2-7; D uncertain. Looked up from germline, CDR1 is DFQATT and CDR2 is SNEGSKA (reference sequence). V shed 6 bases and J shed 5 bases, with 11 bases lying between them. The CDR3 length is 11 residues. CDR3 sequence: CSAPKPHEQYF. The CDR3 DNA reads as TGCAGTGCCCCAAAGCCCCACGAGCAGTACTTC.

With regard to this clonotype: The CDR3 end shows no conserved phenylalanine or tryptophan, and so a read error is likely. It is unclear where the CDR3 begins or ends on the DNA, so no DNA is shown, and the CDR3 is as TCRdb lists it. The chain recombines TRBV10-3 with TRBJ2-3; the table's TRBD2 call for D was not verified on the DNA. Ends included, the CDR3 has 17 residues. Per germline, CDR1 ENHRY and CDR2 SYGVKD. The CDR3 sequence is CVLSESKSSPLIDTQYY.

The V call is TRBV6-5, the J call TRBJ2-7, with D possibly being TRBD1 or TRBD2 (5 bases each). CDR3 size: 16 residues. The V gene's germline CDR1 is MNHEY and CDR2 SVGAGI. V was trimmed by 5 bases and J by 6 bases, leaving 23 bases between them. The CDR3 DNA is TGTGCCAGCAGTAGGGATTTGGAGAGGGGACGCTTCGAGCAGTACTTC. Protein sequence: CASSRDLERGRFEQYF.

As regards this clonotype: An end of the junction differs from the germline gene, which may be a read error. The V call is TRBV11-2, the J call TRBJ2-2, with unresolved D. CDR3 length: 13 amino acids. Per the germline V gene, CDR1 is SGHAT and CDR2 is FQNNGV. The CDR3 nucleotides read TGTGCCAGCAGGTTAGAGTGCACCGGGGAGCTGTTTTTT. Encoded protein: CASRLECTGELFF. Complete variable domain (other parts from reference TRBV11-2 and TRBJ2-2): EAGVAQSPRYKIIEKRQSVAFWCNPISGHATLYWYQQILGQGPKLLIQFQNNGVVDDSQLPKDRFSAERLKGVDSTLKIQPAKLEDSAVYLCASRLECTGELFFGEGSRLTVL.

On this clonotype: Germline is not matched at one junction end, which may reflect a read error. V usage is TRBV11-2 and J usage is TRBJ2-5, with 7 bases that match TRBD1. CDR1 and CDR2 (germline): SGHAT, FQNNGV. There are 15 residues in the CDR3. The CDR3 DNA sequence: TGTTCCAGCAGCTTAGGTTGGGACAGTCTAGAGACCCAGTACTTC. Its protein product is CSSSLGWDSLETQYF.

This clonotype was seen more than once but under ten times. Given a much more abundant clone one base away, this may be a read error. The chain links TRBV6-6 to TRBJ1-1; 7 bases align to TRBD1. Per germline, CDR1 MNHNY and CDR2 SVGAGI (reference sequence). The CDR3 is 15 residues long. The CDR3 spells CASRNDGRQGAEALF. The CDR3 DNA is TGTGCCAGCAGGAACGATGGGCGACAGGGCGCTGAAGCTCTCTTT.

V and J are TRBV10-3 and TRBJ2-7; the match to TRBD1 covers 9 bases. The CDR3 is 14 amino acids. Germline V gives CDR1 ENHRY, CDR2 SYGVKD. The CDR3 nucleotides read TGTATCATCAGTGAAGGGACAGGGACCTACGAGCAGTACTTC. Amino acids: CIISEGTGTYEQYF.

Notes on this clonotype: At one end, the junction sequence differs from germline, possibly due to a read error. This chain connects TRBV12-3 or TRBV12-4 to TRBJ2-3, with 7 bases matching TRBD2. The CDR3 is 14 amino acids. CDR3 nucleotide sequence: TGTGCCAGCAGTTTCGGTGGGGGGAGGGATACGCGGTATTTT. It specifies CASSFGGGRDTRYF.

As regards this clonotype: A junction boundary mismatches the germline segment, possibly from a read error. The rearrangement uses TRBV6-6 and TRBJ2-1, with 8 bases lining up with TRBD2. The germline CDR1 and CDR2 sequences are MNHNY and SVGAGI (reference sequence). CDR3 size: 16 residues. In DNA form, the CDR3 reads TGTGTCAGCAGTTACTCCGGGGGGGAGCTGGAGCATGAGCAGTTCTTC. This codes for CVSSYSGGELEHEQFF.

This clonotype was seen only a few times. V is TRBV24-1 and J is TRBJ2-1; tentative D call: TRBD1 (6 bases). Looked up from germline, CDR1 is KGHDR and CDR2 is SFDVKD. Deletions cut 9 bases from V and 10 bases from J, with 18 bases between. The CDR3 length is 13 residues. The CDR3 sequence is CATGQDSTMEQFF. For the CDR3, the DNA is TGTGCCACCGGCCAGGACAGTACAATGGAGCAGTTCTTC.

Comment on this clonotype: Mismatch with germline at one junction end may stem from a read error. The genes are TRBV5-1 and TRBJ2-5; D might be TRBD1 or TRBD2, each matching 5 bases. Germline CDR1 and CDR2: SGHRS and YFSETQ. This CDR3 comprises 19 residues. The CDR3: CASISRSAPWLGEKETQYF. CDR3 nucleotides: TGCGCCAGCATCTCGAGGTCGGCTCCCTGGCTGGGGGAAAAAGAGACACAGTACTTC.